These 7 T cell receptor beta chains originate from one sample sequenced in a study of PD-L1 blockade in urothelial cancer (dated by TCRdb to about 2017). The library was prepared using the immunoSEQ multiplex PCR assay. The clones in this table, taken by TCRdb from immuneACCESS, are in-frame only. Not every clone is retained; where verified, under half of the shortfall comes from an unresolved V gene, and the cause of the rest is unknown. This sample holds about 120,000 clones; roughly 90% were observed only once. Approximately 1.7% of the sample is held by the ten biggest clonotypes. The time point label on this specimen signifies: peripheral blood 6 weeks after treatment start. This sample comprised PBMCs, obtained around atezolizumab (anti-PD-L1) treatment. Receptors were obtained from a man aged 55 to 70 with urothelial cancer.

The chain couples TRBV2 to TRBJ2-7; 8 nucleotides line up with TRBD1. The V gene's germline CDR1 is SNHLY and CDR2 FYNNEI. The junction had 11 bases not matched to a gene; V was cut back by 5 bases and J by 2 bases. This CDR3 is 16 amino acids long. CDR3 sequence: CASSYAKDRVAYEQYF. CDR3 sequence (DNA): TGTGCCAGCAGTTACGCGAAGGACAGGGTGGCCTACGAGCAGTACTTC.

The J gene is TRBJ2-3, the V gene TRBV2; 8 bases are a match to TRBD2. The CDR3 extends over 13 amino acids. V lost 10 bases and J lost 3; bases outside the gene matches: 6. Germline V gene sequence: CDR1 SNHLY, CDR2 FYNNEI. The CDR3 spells CATPGLVTDTQYF. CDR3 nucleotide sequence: TGTGCCACCCCGGGACTAGTGACAGATACGCAGTATTTT.

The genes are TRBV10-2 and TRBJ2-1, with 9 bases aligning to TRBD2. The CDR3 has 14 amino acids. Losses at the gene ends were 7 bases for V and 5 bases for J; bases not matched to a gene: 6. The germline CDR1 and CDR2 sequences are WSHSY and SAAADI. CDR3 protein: CASIAGDYHNEQFF. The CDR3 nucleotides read TGCGCCAGCATAGCGGGAGACTATCACAATGAGCAGTTCTTC.

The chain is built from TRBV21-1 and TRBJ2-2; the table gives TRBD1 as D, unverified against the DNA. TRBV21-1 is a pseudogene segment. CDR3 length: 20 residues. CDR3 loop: CASSSSPSAGSFVRTGELFF. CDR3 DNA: TGTGCCAGCAGCTCATCTCCGTCAGCAGGGTCCTTCGTGAGGACCGGGGAGCTGTTTTTT.

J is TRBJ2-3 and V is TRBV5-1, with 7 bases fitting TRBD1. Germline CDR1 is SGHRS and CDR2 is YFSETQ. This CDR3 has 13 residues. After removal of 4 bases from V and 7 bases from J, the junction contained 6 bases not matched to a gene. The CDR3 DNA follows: TGCGCCAGCAGCCACGACAGGGCAAATACGCAGTATTTT. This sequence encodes CASSHDRANTQYF.

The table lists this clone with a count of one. The CDR3 nucleotides are TGTGCCAGCAGCGGGACGGGACAGCTAAACACCGGGGAGCTGTTTTTT. Amino acid sequence: CASSGTGQLNTGELFF. The rearrangement uses TRBV9 and TRBJ2-2; the match to TRBD1 covers 7 bases. Germline CDR1 is SGDLS and CDR2 is YYNGEE. V lost 3 bases and J lost 2; bases outside the gene matches: 7. The CDR3 is made up of 16 amino acids.

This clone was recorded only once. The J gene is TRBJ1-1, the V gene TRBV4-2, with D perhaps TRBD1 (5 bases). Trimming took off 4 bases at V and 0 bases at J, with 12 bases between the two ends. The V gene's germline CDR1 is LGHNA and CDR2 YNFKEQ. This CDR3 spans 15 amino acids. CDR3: CASSLGGGLNTEAFF. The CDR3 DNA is TGTGCCAGCAGCCTCGGGGGAGGGTTGAACACTGAAGCTTTCTTT.